The T cell receptor beta chain described here comes from a study of cytomegalovirus exposure and HLA in healthy donors. Notes on this clone: Its antigen is still unknown.

Primers included in the PCR were 60 Vbeta and 13 Jbeta primers. Assay used: immunoSEQ multiplex PCR; TCRdb lists only in-frame clones, some missing. The profile shows 140,000 to 150,000 clones, around 82% of them singletons. Nominally healthy donors provided the samples, though records likely missed some immune exposures. Overall study results and limits: The likely origin of a cluster of highly shared sequence variants was a sequencing artifact.

Germline CDR1 and CDR2: MDHEN and SYDVKM. The CDR3 length is 17 residues. V is TRBV28 and J is TRBJ2-5; 9 nucleotides match TRBD2. The DNA matches TRBJ2-7 better at its end, which makes the J call doubtful. The specimen was PBMCs. The source of this sequence is a female donor in good health and CMV-seronegative. CDR3 residues: CASSFNGLAGVSYEQYF. The CDR3 DNA sequence: TGTGCCAGCAGTTTCAACGGGTTAGCGGGAGTTAGCTACGAGCAGTACTTC.